One T cell receptor (beta chain) is described in this entry. It lacks a known antigen. Base qualities are missing; no much larger clone stands one base away. This specimen comes from a study of blood T cell repertoires in COVID-19 (dated by TCRdb to about 2020). About the investigation overall: The collaborator samples originated in the United States, Italy and Spain and spanned the acute and convalescent phases of COVID-19. The material from the prospective study consisted of cDNA or gDNA derived from T cells, B-cell-depleted T cells, or PBMCs. Deeply sampled blood TCRbeta repertoires from subjects exposed to, actively infected with, or recovered from COVID-19 were included in the dataset. A freely available public database, intended as a resource for researchers studying the immune response to SARS-CoV-2, is where the repertoires were released. The samples were drawn from two sources: the first 160 participants of the ongoing ImmuneRACE study, and 1,200 or so subjects contributed by 6 global collaborators. A de-identified subject ID, COVID-19 status, age in years and sex were almost always included in the sample metadata. Where available, HLA class I and class II types were taken from metadata supplied by the sample provider and were not determined by assay-based typing.

TCRbeta CDR3 regions were amplified from genomic DNA using the immunoSEQ Assay, a bias-controlled multiplex PCR. From the authors' description of their analysis: The number of nucleated cells in each sample was estimated from the amplification of reference gene primers within the assay. To quantify the absolute abundance of each unique TCRbeta CDR3 rearrangement, sequence reads were collapsed and filtered. For each sample, productive Simpson clonality was calculated as the square root of Simpson's diversity index across productive rearrangements. The table was pulled from immuneACCESS by TCRdb, which kept in-frame rearrangements only. Such tables lose some clones; where checked, under half of the loss comes from unresolved V genes, and the rest has no known cause. That table furnishes V, J and clone size, whereas the DNA furnished D and trimming. This sample comprises around 100,000 clones, around four fifths of them detected only once. More than 10% of the sample rests with the top ten.

Study-wide conclusions, independent of this receptor: How much clinical and demographic metadata was included differed by source and by participant, and the metadata was provided uncurated.

Taken from cysteine to phenylalanine, the CDR3 has 13 residues. The sequence is cut down to CDR3 DNA, 39 bases in frame from base 1. At the junction V is shortened by 9 bases and J by 0 bases; bases outside the gene matches: 4. CDR1 and CDR2 were assigned from the germline V gene (reference sequence) as SGHNT and YYREEE. Whole blood was collected in K2EDTA tubes by collaborating institutions according to the institutions' own protocols. For TCRbeta analysis, collaborators shipped samples in one of three forms: frozen whole blood, isolated PBMCs, or DNA extracted from either of those sample types. The specimen was peripheral blood. This chain joins TRBV5-4 to TRBJ2-7; TRBD1 fits 9 bases in the junction. This receptor was identified in a human donor in a cohort sampled during active COVID-19. The CDR3 amino acid sequence is: CATVDRGSYEQYF. The nucleotide sequence reads TGTGCCACGGTGGACAGGGGCTCCTACGAGCAGTACTTC.